These T cell receptor beta chains were read from a single sample in a study of blood T cell repertoires in COVID-19. Sequencing used immunoSEQ multiplex PCR; TCRdb keeps in-frame clones, though not all of them. The sample includes about 170,000 clones, 70% to 90% of them seen just once. Sequencing used peripheral blood. Receptors originate from a man in his forties or fifties who had recovered from COVID-19. Each CDR3 is given with its conserved first and last residue.

V gene	J gene	CDR3 protein
TRBV27	TRBJ2-2	CASSLEGTGELFF
TRBV6-5	TRBJ1-1	CASRDSYTEAFF
TRBV18	TRBJ2-7	CASSPPASGNEQYF
TRBV6-1	TRBJ1-6	CASSENAGAGSSPLHF
TRBV4-1	TRBJ1-5	CASSPGRTISNQPQHF
TRBV5-4	TRBJ2-7	CASSMGAGGRNEQYF
TRBV19	TRBJ2-3	CASSTTLLAAARDTQYF
TRBV30	TRBJ2-7	CAWSAGGGYSNSEQYF
TRBV6-5	TRBJ2-6	CASRTGASGANVLTF
TRBV5-1	TRBJ1-1	CASSPESKAEAFF
TRBV6-6	TRBJ1-1	CASKTGAGTEAFF
TRBV19	TRBJ2-6	CATTNTGANVLTF
TRBV11-2	TRBJ2-7	CASRYLSNSPEQYF
TRBV5-6	TRBJ1-2	CASSPIQGHRDYGYTF
TRBV2	TRBJ1-5	CASRQARDRVGNQPQHF
TRBV12-3/TRBV12-4	TRBJ2-1	CASRLAGINEQFF
TRBV6-5	TRBJ1-1	CASSYSGGMNTEAFF
TRBV9	TRBJ1-4	CASSVEGQLNEKLFF
TRBV9	TRBJ2-7	CASSVDSVGEQYF
TRBV18	TRBJ2-3	CASSGLAGHTDTQYF
TRBV13	TRBJ2-1	CASSAGTKDGMDEQFF
TRBV19	TRBJ1-6	CASSVVGVYNSPLHF
TRBV18	TRBJ2-5	CASSPLGETQYF
TRBV7-8	TRBJ2-5	CASSLAGQGLQTQYF
TRBV20-1	TRBJ2-7	CSARRFYEQYF
TRBV27	TRBJ1-1	CASSTTVNTEAFF
TRBV4-2	TRBJ2-7	CASSQEASGGPTYEQYF
TRBV10-3	TRBJ1-3	CAISDMRDSTRASGNTIYF